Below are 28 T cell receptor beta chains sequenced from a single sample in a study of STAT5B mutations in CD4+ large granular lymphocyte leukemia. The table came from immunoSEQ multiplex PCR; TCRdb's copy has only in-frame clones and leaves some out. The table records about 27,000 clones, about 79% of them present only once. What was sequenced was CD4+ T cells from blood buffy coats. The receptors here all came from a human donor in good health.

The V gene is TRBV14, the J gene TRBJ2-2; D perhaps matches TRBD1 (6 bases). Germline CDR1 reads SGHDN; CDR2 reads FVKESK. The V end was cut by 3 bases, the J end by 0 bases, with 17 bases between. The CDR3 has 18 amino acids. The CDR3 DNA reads TGTGCCAGCAGCCAGCATGGGGGCTCCATTCCGAACACCGGGGAGCTGTTTTTT. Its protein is CASSQHGGSIPNTGELFF.

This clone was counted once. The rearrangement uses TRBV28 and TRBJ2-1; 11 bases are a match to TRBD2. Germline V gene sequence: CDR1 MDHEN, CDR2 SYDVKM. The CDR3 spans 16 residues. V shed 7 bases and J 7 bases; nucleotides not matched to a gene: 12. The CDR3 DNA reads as TGTGCCAGCACTCCCCGCCTAGCGGGAGGTGTAAATGAGCAGTTCTTC. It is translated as CASTPRLAGGVNEQFF.

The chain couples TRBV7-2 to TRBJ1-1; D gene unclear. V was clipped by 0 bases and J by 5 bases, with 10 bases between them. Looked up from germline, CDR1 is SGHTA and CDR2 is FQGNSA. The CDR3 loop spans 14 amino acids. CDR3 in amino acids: CASSLATATTEAFF. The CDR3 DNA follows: TGTGCCAGCAGCTTAGCTACCGCTACTACTGAAGCTTTCTTT.

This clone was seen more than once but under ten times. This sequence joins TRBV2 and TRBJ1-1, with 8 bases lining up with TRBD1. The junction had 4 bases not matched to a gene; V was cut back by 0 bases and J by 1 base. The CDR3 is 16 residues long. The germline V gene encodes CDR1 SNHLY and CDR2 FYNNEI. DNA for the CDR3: TGTGCCAGCAGTGAAGCCCCAGGACAGGGGAACACTGAAGCTTTCTTT. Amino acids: CASSEAPGQGNTEAFF.

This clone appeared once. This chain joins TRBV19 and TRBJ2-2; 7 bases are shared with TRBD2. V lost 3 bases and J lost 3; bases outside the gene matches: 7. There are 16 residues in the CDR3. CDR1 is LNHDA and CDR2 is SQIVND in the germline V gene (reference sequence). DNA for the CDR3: TGTGCCAGTAGTATGGGGGACTATATGGACACCGGGGAGCTGTTTTTT. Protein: CASSMGDYMDTGELFF. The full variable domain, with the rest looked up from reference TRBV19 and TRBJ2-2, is DGGITQSPKYLFRKEGQNVTLSCEQNLNHDAMYWYRQDPGQGLRLIYYSQIVNDFQKGDIAEGYSVSREKKESFPLTVTSAQKNPTAFYLCASSMGDYMDTGELFFGEGSRLTVL.

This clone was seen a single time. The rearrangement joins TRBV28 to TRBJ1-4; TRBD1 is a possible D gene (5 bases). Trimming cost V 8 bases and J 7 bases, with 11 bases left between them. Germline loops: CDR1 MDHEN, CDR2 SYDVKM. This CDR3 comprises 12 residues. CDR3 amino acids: CASGRDLEKLFF. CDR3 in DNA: TGTGCCAGCGGAAGGGACCTTGAAAAACTGTTTTTT.

CDR3 DNA sequence: TGTGCCAGCAGCTTCTTCAGGGGGAGGGACACTGAAGCTTTCTTT. This codes for CASSFFRGRDTEAFF. This chain joins TRBV7-2 and TRBJ1-1, with 7 positions matching TRBD1. The CDR3 has 15 residues. CDR1 and CDR2 from the germline V gene are SGHTA and FQGNSA. J gave up 3 bases and V 3 bases, and 7 bases lay outside the gene matches.

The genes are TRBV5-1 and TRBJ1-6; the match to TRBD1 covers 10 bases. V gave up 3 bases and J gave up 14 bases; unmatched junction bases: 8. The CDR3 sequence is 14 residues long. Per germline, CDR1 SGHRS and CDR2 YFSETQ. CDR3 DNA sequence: TGCGCCAGCAGCTGGGACAGGGGAGATCTCACCCTCCACTTT. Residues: CASSWDRGDLTLHF.

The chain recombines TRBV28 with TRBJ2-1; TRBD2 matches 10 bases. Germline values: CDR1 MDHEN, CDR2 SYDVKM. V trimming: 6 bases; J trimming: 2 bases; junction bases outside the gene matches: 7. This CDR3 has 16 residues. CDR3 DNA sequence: TGTGCCAGCAGAAACCTAGCGGGAGCCGCCTACAATGAGCAGTTCTTC. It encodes CASRNLAGAAYNEQFF.

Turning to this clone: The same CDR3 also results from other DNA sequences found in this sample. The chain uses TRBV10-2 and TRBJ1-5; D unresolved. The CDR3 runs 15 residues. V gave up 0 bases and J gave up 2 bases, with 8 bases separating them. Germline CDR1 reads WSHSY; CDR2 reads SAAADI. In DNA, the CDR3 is TGCGCCAGCAGTGAGTCAGGTCATCGCAATCAGCCCCAGCATTTT. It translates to CASSESGHRNQPQHF.

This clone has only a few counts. CDR3 nucleotide sequence: TGTGCCAGCAGTCCGGACAGCAGTGAAGCTTTCTTT. This gives the protein CASSPDSSEAFF. The V and J genes are TRBV2 and TRBJ1-1; possible D gene TRBD1, 6 bases. Per the germline V gene, CDR1 is SNHLY and CDR2 is FYNNEI. CDR3 length: 12 residues. Trimming took off 5 bases at V and 7 bases at J, with 11 bases between the two ends.

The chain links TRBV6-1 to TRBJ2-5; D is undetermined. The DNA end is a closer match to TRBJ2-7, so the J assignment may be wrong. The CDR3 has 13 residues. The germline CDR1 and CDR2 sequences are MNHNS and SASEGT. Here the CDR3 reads CASSDRSSYEQYF. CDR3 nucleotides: TGTGCCAGCAGTGACCGGAGCTCCTACGAGCAGTACTTC.

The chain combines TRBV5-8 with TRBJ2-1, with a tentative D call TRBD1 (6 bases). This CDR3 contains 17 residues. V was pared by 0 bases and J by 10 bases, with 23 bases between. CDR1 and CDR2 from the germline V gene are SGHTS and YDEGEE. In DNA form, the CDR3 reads TGTGCCAGCAGCTTGGTGGCCCCCCACTACGGACAGAAAGAGCAGTTCTTC. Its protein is CASSLVAPHYGQKEQFF. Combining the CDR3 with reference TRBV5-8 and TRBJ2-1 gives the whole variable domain EAGVTQSPTHLIKTRGQQATLRCSPISGHTSVYWYQQALGLGLQFLLWYDEGEERNRGNFPPRFSGRQFPNYSSELNVNALELEDSALYLCASSLVAPHYGQKEQFFGPGTRLTVL.

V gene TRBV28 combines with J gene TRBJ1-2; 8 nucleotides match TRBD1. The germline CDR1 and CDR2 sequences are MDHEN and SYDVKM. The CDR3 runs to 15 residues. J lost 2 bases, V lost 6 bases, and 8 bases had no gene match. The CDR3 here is CASRPPGTGNYGYTF. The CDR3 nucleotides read TGTGCCAGCAGACCCCCCGGGACAGGAAACTATGGCTACACCTTC.

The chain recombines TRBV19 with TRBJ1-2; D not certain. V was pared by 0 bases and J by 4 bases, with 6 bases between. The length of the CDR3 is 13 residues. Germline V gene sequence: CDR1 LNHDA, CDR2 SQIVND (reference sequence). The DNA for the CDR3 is TGTGCCAGTAGTATAGACAGCGTCTATGGCTACACCTTC. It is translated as CASSIDSVYGYTF.

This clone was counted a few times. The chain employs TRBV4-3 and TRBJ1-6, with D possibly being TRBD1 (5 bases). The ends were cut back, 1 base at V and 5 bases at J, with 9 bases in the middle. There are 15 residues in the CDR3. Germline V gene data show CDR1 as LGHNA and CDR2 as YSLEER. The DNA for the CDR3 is TGCGCCAGCAGCCAAGCGGGACGGGATAATTCACCCCTCCACTTT. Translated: CASSQAGRDNSPLHF.

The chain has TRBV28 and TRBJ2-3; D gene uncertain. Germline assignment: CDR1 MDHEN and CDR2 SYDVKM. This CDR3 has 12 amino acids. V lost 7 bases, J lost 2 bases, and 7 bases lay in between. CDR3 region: CASIGATDTQYF. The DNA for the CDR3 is TGTGCCAGCATCGGCGCCACAGATACGCAGTATTTT.

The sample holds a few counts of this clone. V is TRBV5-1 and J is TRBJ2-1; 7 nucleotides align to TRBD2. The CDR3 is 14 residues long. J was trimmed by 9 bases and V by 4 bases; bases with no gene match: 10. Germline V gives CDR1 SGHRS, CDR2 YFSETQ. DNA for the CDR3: TGCGCCAGCAGCCTCGGACTAGATTTGGGTGAGCAGTTCTTC. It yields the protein CASSLGLDLGEQFF.

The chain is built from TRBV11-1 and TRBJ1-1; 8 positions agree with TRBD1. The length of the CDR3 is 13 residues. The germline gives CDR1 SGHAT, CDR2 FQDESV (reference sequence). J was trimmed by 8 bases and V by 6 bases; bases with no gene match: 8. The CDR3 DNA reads TGTGCCAGCAGAGACCGGACAGGGAAAGAAGCTTTCTTT. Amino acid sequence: CASRDRTGKEAFF.

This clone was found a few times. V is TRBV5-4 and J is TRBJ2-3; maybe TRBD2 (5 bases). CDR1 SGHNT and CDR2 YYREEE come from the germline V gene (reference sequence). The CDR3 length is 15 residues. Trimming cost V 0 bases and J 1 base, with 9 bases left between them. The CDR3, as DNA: TGTGCCAGCAGCTTGGGCATGGGAGGCACAGATACGCAGTATTTT. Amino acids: CASSLGMGGTDTQYF.

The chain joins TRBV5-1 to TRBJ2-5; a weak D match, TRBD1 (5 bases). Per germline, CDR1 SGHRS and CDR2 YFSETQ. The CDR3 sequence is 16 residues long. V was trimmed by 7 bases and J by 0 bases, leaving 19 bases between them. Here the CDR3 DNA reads TGCGCCAGCGGGAATGGTCGGTCAGGGAACCAAGAGACCCAGTACTTC. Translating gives CASGNGRSGNQETQYF. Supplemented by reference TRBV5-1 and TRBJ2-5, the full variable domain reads KAGVTQTPRYLIKTRGQQVTLSCSPISGHRSVSWYQQTPGQGLQFLFEYFSETQRNKGNFPGRFSGRQFSNSRSEMNVSTLELGDSALYLCASGNGRSGNQETQYFGPGTRLLVL.

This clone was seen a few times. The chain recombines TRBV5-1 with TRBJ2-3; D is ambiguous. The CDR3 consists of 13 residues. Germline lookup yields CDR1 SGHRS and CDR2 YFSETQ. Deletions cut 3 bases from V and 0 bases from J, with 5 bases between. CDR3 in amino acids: CASSSGSTDTQYF. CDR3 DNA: TGCGCCAGCAGCTCCGGCAGCACAGATACGCAGTATTTT.

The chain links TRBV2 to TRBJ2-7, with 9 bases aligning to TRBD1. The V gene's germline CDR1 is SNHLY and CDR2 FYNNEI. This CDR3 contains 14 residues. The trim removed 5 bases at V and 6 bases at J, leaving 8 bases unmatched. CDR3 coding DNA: TGTGCCAGCAGTTTACAGGGGGCTGGAGGCGAGCAGTACTTC. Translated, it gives CASSLQGAGGEQYF. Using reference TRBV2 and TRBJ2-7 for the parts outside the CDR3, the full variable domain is EPEVTQTPSHQVTQMGQEVILRCVPISNHLYFYWYRQILGQKVEFLVSFYNNEISEKSEIFDDQFSVERPDGSNFTLKIRSTKLEDSAMYFCASSLQGAGGEQYFGPGTRLTVT.

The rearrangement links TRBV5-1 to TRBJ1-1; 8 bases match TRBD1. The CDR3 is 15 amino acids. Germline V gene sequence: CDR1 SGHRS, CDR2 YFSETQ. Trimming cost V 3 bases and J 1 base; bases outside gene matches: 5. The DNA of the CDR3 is TGCGCCAGCAGCTCGCAGGGGGCGACGAACACTGAAGCTTTCTTT. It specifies CASSSQGATNTEAFF.

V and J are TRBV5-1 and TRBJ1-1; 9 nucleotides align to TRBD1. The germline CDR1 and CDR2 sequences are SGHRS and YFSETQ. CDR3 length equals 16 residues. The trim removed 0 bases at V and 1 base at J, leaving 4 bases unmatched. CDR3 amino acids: CASSLEGQGTNTEAFF. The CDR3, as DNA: TGCGCCAGCAGCTTGGAGGGACAGGGAACGAACACTGAAGCTTTCTTT.

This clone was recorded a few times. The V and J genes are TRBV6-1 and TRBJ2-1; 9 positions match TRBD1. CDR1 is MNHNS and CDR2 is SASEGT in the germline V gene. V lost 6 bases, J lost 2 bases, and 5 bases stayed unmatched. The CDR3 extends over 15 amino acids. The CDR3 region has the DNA TGTGCCAGCAGAGAGGACAGGGGAGCCTACAATGAGCAGTTCTTC. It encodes CASREDRGAYNEQFF.

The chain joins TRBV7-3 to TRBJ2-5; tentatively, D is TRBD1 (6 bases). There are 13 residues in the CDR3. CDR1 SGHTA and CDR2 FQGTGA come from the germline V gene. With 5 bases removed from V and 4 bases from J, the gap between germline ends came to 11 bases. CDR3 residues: CASSPGTPETQYF. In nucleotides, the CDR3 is TGTGCCAGCAGCCCCGGGACACCAGAGACCCAGTACTTC.

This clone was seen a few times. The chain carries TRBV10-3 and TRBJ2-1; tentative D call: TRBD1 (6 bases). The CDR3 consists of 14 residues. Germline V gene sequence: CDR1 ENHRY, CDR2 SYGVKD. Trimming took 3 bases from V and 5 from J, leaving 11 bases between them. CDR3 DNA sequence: TGTGCCATCAGTGAAGGACAGCCGGACAATGAGCAGTTCTTC. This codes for CAISEGQPDNEQFF.